The 5 T cell receptor beta chains below all came from one sample that was sequenced in a study of blood T cells in healthy people across ages. For the second PCR, which ran for about 7 to 12 cycles, a sample-barcoded 5' primer and a J-beta primer mix were used. MiXCR was run by TCRdb on the 5' RACE reads, yielding one entry per CDR3 protein. The table lists 1.5 million to 2 million distinct CDR3 sequences, roughly two fifths of them singletons. Sequencing was done on a sample of blood. All receptors derive from a human donor in good health.

V usage is TRBV27 and J usage is TRBJ2-7, with 9 bases lining up with TRBD1. This CDR3 region has 18 residues. CDR1 is MNHEY and CDR2 is SMNVEV in the germline V gene (reference sequence). After removal of 0 bases from V and 0 bases from J, the junction contained 9 bases not matched to a gene. The CDR3 is CASSLSWGGTGSSYEQYF. As DNA, the CDR3 is TGTGCCAGCAGTTTATCCTGGGGGGGGACAGGGTCCTCCTACGAGCAGTACTTC.

This clonotype was seen a few times. The CDR3 is CASSETSFKGTDTQYF. In DNA, the CDR3 is TGTGCCAGCAGTGAGACTAGCTTTAAGGGAACAGATACGCAGTATTTT. The chain links TRBV9 to TRBJ2-3, with TRBD2 matching 7 bases. This CDR3 has 16 residues. The germline gives CDR1 SGDLS, CDR2 YYNGEE. The V gene end was trimmed by 5 bases and the J gene end by 3 bases; junction bases not matched to a gene: 12.

Only one count was recorded for this clonotype. The rearrangement links TRBV28 to TRBJ1-1; D may be TRBD1 (5 bases). This CDR3 spans 13 amino acids. The V gene lost 3 bases and the J gene lost 5 bases, with 10 bases spanning the gap. The germline V gene has CDR1 MDHEN and CDR2 SYDVKM. In nucleotides, the CDR3 is TGTGCCAGCAGTTTTTGGGGGGAAACTGAAGCTTTCTTT. Protein product: CASSFWGETEAFF. The variable domain in full, completed from reference TRBV28 and TRBJ1-1, reads DVKVTQSSRYLVKRTGEKVFLECVQDMDHENMFWYRQDPGLGLRLIYFSYDVKMKEKGDIPEGYSVSREKKERFSLILESASTNQTSMYLCASSFWGETEAFFGQGTRLTVV.

The CDR3 is CASSLGVDSNYGYTF. The CDR3 DNA is TGTGCCAGCTCACTGGGGGTCGACTCTAACTATGGCTACACCTTC. The chain couples TRBV27 to TRBJ1-2, with a weak D call TRBD1 (5 bases). The germline V gene has CDR1 MNHEY and CDR2 SMNVEV (reference sequence). This CDR3 has 15 residues. V was pared by 8 bases and J by 0 bases, with 16 bases between.

The genes are TRBV4-3 and TRBJ1-2; 9 bases line up with TRBD1. The junction had 5 bases not matched to a gene; V was cut back by 2 bases and J by 1 base. CDR3 length: 16 amino acids. CDR1 LGHNA and CDR2 YSLEER come from the germline V gene. The CDR3 here is CASSQFADRGNYGYTF. The CDR3, as DNA: TGCGCCAGCAGCCAATTCGCGGACAGGGGTAACTATGGCTACACCTTC.